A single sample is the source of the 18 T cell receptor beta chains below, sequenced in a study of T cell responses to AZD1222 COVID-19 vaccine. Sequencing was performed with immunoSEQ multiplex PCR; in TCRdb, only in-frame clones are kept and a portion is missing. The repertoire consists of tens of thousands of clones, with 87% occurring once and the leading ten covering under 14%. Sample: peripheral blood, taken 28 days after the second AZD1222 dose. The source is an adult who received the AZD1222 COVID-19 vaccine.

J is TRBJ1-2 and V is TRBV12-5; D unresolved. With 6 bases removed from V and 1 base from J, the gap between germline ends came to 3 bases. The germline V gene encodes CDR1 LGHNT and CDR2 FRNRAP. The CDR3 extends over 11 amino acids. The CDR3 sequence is CASGLNYGYTF. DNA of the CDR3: TGTGCTAGTGGCCTTAACTATGGCTACACCTTC.

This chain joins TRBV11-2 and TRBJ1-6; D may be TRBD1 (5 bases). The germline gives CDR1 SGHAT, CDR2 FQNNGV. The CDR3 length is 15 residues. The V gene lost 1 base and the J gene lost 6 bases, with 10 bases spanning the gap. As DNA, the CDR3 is TGTGCCAGCAGCTTAGCCCCGGGGGTTAATTCACCCCTCCACTTT. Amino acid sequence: CASSLAPGVNSPLHF.

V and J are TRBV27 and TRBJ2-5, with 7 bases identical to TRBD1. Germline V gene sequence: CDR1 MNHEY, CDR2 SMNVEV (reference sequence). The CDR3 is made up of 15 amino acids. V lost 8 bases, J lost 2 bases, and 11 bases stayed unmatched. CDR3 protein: CASRRYRGYQETQYF. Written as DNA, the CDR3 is TGTGCCAGCCGAAGGTACAGGGGATATCAAGAGACCCAGTACTTC.

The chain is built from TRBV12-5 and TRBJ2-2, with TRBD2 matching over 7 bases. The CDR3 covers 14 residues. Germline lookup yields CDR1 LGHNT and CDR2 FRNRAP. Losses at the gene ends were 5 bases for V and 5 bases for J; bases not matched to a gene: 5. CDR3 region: CASGPLGGTGELFF. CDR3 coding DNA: TGTGCTAGTGGTCCTCTGGGGGGGACCGGGGAGCTGTTTTTT. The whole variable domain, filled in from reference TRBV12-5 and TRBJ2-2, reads DARVTQTPRHKVTEMGQEVTMRCQPILGHNTVFWYRQTMMQGLELLAYFRNRAPLDDSGMPKDRFSAEMPDATLATLKIQPSEPRDSAVYFCASGPLGGTGELFFGEGSRLTVL.

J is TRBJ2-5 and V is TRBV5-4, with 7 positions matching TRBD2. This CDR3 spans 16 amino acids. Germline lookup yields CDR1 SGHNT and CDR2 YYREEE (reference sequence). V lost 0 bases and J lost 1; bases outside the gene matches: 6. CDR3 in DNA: TGTGCCAGCAGCTTGGCGAGCGGGACCTTCCAAGAGACCCAGTACTTC. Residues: CASSLASGTFQETQYF.

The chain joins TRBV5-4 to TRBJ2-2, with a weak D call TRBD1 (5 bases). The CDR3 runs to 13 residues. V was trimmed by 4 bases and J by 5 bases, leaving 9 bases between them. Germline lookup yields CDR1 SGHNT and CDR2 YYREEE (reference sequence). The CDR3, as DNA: TGTGCCAGCAGCGTCGACAGAACCGGGGAGCTGTTTTTT. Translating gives CASSVDRTGELFF.

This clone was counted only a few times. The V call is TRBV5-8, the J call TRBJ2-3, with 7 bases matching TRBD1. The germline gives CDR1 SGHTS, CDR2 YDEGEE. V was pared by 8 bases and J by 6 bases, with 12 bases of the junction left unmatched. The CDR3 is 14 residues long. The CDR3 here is CAREQGISRDTQYF. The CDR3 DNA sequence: TGTGCCAGGGAACAGGGGATATCTAGGGATACGCAGTATTTT.

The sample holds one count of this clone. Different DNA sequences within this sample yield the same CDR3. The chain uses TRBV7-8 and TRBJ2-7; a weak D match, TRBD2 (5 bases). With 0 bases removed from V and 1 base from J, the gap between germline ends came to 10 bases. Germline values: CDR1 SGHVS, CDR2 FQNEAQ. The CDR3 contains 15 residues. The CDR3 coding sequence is TGTGCCAGCAGCTTAGCACCGGCGGGTTCCTACGAGCAGTACTTC. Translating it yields CASSLAPAGSYEQYF.

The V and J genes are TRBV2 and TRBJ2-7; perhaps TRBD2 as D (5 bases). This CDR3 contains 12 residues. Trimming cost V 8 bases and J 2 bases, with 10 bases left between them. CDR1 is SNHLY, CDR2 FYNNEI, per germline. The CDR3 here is CASGRTAYEQYF. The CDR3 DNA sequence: TGTGCCAGCGGGCGGACTGCCTACGAGCAGTACTTC.

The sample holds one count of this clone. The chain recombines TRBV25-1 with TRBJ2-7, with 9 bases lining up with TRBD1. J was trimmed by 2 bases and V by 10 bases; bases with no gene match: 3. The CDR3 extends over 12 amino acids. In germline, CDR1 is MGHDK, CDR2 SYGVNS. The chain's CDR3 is CATGTGTYEQYF. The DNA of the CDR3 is TGTGCCACAGGGACAGGGACCTACGAGCAGTACTTC.

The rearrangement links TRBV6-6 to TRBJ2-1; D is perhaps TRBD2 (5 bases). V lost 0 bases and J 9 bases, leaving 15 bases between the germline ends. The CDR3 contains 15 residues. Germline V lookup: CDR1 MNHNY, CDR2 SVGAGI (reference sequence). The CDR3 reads CASSYSRVSHGEQFF. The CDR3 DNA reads TGTGCCAGCAGTTACTCGAGGGTCAGTCACGGTGAGCAGTTCTTC.

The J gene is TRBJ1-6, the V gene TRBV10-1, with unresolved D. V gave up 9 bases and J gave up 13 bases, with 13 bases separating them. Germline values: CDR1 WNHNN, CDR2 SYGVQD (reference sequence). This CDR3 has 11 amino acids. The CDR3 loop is CARLLLGPLHF. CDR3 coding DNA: TGCGCCAGACTTCTTTTAGGGCCCCTCCACTTT.

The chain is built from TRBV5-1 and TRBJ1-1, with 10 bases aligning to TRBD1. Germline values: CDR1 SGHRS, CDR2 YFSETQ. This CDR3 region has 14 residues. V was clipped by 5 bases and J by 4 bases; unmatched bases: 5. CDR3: CASRTGGFTTEAFF. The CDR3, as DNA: TGCGCCAGCAGGACAGGGGGCTTTACCACTGAAGCTTTCTTT.

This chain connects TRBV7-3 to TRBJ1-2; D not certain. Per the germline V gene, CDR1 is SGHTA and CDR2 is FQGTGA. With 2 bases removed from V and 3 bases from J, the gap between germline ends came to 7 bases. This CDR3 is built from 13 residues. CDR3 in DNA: TGTGCCAGCAGCTTAGGCCAGGACTATGGCTACACCTTC. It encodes CASSLGQDYGYTF.

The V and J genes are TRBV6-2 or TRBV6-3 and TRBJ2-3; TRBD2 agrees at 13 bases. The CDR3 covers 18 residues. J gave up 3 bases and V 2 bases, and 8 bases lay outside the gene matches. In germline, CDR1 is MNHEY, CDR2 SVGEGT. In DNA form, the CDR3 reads TGTGCCAGCAGTTACCCAACCTCGACTAGCGGGGGGACAGATACGCAGTATTTT. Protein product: CASSYPTSTSGGTDTQYF.

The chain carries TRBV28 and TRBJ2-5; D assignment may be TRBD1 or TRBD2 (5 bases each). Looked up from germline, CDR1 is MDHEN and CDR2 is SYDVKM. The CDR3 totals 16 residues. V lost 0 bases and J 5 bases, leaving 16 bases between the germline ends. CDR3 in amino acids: CASSLWGGGRRETQYF. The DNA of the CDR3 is TGTGCCAGCAGTTTATGGGGTGGGGGTCGGAGGGAGACCCAGTACTTC.

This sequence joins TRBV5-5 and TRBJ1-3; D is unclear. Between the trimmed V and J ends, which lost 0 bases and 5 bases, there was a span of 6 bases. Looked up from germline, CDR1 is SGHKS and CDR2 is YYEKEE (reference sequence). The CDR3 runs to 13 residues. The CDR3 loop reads CASSLDTRNTIYF. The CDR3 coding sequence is TGTGCCAGCAGCTTGGACACCAGAAACACCATATATTTT.

The CDR3 region is CATLGDPTQPQHF. CDR3 nucleotide sequence: TGTGCCACCCTCGGGGACCCCACTCAGCCCCAGCATTTT. The chain is built from TRBV2 and TRBJ1-5; D perhaps matches TRBD1 (5 bases). This CDR3 has 13 residues. Germline values: CDR1 SNHLY, CDR2 FYNNEI. The ends were cut back, 10 bases at V and 6 bases at J, with 16 bases in the middle.